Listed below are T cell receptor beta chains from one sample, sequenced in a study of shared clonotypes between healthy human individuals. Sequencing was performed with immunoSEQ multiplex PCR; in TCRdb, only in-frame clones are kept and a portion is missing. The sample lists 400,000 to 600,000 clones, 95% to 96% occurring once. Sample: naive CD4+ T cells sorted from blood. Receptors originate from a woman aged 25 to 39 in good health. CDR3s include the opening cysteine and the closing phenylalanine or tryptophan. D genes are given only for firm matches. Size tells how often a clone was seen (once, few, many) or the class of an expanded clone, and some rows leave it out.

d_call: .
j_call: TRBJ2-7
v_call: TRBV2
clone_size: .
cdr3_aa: CASTIQTTPYEQYF
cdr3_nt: TGTGCCAGCACCATCCAAACCACTCCCTACGAGCAGTACTTC

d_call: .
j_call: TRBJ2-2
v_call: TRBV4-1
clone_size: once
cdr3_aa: CASSQDTWTRHGELFF
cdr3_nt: TGCGCCAGCAGCCAAGATACCTGGACCCGACACGGGGAGCTGTTTTTT

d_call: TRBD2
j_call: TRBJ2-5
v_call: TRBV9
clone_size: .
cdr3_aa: CASSVGTSGRFQETQYF
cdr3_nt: TGTGCCAGCAGCGTAGGGACTAGCGGGAGGTTCCAAGAGACCCAGTACTTC

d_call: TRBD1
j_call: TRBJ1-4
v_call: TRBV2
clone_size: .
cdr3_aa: CASSDPTGGSNEKLFF
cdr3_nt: TGTGCCAGCAGTGACCCGACAGGGGGATCAAATGAAAAACTGTTTTTT

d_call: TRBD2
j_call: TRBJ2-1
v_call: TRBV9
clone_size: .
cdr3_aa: CASSVRVAGVNEQFF
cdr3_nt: TGTGCCAGCAGCGTTCGAGTAGCGGGAGTCAATGAGCAGTTCTTC

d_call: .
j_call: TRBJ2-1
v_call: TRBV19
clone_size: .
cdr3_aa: CASSTTGRNEQFF
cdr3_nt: TGTGCCAGTAGTACGACAGGCCGGAATGAGCAGTTCTTC

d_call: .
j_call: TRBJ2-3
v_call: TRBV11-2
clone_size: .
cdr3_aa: CASSLGPGAPDTQYF
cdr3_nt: TGTGCCAGCAGCTTAGGCCCGGGGGCCCCAGATACGCAGTATTTT

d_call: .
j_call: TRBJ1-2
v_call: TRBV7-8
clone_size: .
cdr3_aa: CASSLLISSPTLARGYTF
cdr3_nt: TGTGCCAGCAGCTTACTCATCTCCTCGCCGACCCTAGCTAGGGGCTACACCTTC

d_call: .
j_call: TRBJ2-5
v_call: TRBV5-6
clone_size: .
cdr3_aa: CASSLVAVQFEETQYF
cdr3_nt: TGTGCCAGCAGCCTGGTGGCAGTACAGTTTGAAGAGACCCAGTACTTC

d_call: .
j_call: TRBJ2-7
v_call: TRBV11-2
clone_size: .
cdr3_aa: CASSRIWGSESYEQYF
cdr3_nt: TGTGCCAGCAGCCGAATCTGGGGGTCGGAGAGCTACGAGCAGTACTTC

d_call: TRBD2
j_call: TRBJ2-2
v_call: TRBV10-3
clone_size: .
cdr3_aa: CAISVAPGLAGGPVTGELFF
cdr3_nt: TGTGCCATCAGTGTAGCTCCTGGACTAGCGGGAGGGCCAGTCACCGGGGAGCTGTTTTTT

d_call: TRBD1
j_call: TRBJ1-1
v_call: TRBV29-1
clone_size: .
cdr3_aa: CSVRGRRVGKGQNTEAFF
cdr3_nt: TGCAGCGTCAGGGGGAGAAGGGTCGGCAAGGGTCAGAACACTGAAGCTTTCTTT

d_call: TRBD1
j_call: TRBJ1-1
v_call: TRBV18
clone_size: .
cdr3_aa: CASSRREQGSNTEAFF
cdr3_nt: TGTGCCAGCTCACGCCGAGAACAGGGGTCGAACACTGAAGCTTTCTTT

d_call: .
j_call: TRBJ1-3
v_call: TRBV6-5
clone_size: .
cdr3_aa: CASRNDRRSGNTIYF
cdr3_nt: TGTGCCAGCAGAAATGACCGCCGCTCTGGAAACACCATATATTTT

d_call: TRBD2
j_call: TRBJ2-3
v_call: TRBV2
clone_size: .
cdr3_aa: CASSKTSGSTDTQYF
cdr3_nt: TGTGCCAGCAGTAAAACTAGCGGCAGCACAGATACGCAGTATTTT

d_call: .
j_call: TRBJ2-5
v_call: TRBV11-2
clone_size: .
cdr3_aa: CASSPTSQETQYF
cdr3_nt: TGTGCCAGCAGCCCGACGAGCCAAGAGACCCAGTACTTC

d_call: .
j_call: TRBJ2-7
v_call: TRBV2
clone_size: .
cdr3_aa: CASRRDLYEQYF
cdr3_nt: TGTGCCAGCAGGAGGGACCTCTACGAGCAGTACTTC

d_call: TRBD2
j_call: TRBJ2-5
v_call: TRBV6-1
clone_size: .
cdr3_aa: CASSVTSGSFQETQYF
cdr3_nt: TGTGCCAGCAGTGTTACTAGCGGGAGTTTCCAAGAGACCCAGTACTTC

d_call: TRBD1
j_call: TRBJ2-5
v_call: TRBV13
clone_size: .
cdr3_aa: CASSGPGGLYF
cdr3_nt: TGTGCCAGCAGCGGCCCAGGGGGCCTGTACTTC

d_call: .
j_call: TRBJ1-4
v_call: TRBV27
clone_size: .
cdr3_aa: CASSPHGTEKLFF
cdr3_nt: TGTGCCAGCAGTCCCCATGGGACTGAAAAACTGTTTTTT

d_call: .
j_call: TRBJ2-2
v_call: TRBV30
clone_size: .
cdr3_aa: CAWSSMDTGELFF
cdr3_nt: TGTGCCTGGAGTAGCATGGACACCGGGGAGCTGTTTTTT

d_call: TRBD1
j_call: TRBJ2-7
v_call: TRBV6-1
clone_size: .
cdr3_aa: CASSDGQGVNEQYF
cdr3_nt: TGTGCCAGCAGTGACGGACAGGGGGTTAACGAGCAGTACTTC

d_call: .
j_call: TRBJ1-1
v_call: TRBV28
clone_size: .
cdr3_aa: CASSSGPPNTEAFF
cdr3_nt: TGTGCCAGCAGCTCTGGACCGCCTAACACTGAAGCTTTCTTT

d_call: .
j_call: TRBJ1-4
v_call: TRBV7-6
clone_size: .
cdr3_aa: CASSSGPSAANEKLFF
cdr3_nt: TGTGCCAGCAGCAGTGGGCCTTCGGCGGCTAATGAAAAACTGTTTTTT

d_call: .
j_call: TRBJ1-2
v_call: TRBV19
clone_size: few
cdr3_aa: CASSIEGRGRYGYTF
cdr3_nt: TGTGCCAGTAGTATTGAGGGCAGGGGAAGGTACGGCTACACCTTC

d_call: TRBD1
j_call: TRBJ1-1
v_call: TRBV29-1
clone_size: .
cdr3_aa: CSVSQTGVKSEAFF
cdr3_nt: TGCAGCGTTTCCCAGACAGGGGTGAAGAGTGAAGCTTTCTTT

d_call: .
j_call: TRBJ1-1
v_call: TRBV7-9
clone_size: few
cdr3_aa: CASSLAGGNTEAFF
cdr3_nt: TGTGCCAGCAGCTTAGCGGGGGGGAACACTGAAGCTTTCTTT

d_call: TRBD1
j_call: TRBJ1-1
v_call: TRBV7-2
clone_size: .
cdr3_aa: CASSTDRGLNTEAFF
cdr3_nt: TGTGCCAGCAGCACTGACAGGGGACTGAACACTGAAGCTTTCTTT

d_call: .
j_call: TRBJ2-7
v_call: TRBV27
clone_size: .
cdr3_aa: CASLISSYEQYF
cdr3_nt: TGTGCCAGCCTTATCAGCTCCTACGAGCAGTACTTC

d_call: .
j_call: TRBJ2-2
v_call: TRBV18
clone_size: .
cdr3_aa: CASSSPGELFF
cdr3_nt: TGTGCCAGCTCAAGCCCGGGGGAGCTGTTTTTT

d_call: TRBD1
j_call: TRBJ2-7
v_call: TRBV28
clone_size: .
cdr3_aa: CASSPGDRAPYEQYF
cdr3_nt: TGTGCCAGCAGTCCCGGGGACAGGGCCCCATACGAGCAGTACTTC

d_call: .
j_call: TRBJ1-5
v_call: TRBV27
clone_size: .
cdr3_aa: CASSGTFHQPQHF
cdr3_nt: TGTGCCAGCTCCGGGACATTCCATCAGCCCCAGCATTTT

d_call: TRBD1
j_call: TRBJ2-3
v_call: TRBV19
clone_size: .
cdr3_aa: CASSTRTGVTDTQYF
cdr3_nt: TGTGCCAGTAGTACTCGGACAGGGGTCACAGATACGCAGTATTTT

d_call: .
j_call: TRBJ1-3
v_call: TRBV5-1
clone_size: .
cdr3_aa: CASSLDPAGISGNTIYF
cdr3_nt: TGCGCCAGCAGCTTGGATCCCGCCGGCATCTCTGGAAACACCATATATTTT

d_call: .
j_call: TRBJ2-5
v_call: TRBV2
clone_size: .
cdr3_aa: CASSEGEGGPIQETQYF
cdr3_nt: TGTGCCAGCAGTGAAGGGGAGGGGGGTCCAATACAAGAGACCCAGTACTTC

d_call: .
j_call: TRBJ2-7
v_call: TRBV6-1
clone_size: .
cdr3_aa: CASSADRDYEQYF
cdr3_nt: TGTGCCAGCAGTGCGGATCGGGACTACGAGCAGTACTTC

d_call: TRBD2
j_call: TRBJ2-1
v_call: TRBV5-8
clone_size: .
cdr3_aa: CASSPSGSTYNEQFF
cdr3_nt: TGTGCCAGCAGCCCTAGCGGGAGCACCTACAATGAGCAGTTCTTC

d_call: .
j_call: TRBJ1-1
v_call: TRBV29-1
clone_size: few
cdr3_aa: CSVVPNTEAFF
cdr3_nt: TGCAGCGTTGTCCCGAACACTGAAGCTTTCTTT

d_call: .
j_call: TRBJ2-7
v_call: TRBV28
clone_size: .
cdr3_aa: CASSSPADRRKYEQYF
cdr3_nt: TGTGCCAGCAGTTCCCCGGCAGACAGGCGAAAATACGAGCAGTACTTC

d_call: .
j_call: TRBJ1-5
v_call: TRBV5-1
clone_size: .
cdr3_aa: CASSLQGEGNQPQHF
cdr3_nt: TGCGCCAGCAGCTTACAGGGTGAGGGCAATCAGCCCCAGCATTTT

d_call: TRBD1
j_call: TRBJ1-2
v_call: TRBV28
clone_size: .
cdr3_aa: CASSSTGTGVAYGYTF
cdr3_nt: TGTGCCAGCAGTTCAACCGGGACAGGGGTGGCGTATGGCTACACCTTC

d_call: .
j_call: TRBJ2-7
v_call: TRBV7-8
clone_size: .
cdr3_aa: CASRGRNPSRKAGSEQYF
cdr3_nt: TGTGCCAGCAGGGGTAGGAATCCCTCTAGGAAGGCTGGCTCCGAGCAGTACTTC

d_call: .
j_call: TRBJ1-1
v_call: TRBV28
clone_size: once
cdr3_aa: CASSPLWWAEAFF
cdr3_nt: TGTGCCAGCAGTCCTTTGTGGTGGGCTGAAGCTTTCTTT

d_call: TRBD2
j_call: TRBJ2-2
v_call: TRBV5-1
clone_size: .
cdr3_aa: CASREGLGTSTIGELFF
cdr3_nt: TGCGCCAGCAGGGAAGGGCTCGGGACTAGTACCATCGGGGAGCTGTTTTTT

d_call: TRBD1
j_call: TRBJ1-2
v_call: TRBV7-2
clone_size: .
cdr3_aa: CASSPSGTVYGYTF
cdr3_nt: TGTGCCAGCAGCCCTTCTGGGACAGTCTATGGCTACACCTTC

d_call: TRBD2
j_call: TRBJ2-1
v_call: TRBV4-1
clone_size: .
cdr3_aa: CASCLEGLAGGREQFF
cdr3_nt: TGCGCCAGCTGTTTAGAGGGACTAGCGGGAGGGAGGGAGCAGTTCTTC